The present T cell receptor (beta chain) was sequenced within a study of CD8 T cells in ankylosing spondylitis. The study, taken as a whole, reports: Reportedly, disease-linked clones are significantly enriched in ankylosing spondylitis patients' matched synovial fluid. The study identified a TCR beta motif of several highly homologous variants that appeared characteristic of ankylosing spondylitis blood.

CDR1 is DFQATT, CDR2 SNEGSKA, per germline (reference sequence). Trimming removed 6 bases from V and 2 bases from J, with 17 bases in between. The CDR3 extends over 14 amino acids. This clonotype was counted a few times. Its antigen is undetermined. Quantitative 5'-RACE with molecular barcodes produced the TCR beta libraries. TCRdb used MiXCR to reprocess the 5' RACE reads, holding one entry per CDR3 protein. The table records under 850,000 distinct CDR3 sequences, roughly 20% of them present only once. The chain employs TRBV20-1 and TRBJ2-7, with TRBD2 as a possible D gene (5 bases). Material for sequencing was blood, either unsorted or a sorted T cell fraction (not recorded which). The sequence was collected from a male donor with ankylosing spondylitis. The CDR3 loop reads CSAPSSFPTYEQYF. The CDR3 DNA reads TGCAGTGCACCGTCTAGCTTCCCCACCTACGAGCAGTACTTC.